Below are 18 T cell receptor beta chains sequenced from a single sample in a study of blood T cell repertoires in COVID-19. Sequencing used immunoSEQ multiplex PCR; TCRdb keeps in-frame clones, though not all of them. The table includes some 45,000 clones, approximately 80% detected once. Material: peripheral blood. These receptors originate from a man aged 65 to 85 with acute or convalescent COVID-19.

The chain recombines TRBV7-2 with TRBJ1-4; D is ambiguous. Between the trimmed V and J ends, which lost 5 bases and 5 bases, there was a span of 6 bases. The CDR3 has 12 amino acids. Germline CDR1 is SGHTA and CDR2 is FQGNSA. The CDR3 protein is CASSQFNEKLFF. In DNA, the CDR3 is TGTGCCAGCAGCCAATTCAATGAAAAACTGTTTTTT.

This chain links TRBV27 with TRBJ1-4, with 9 bases fitting TRBD1. The V segment lost 4 bases and the J segment 0 bases; nucleotides outside the gene matches: 6. The germline V gene encodes CDR1 MNHEY and CDR2 SMNVEV (reference sequence). The CDR3 covers 17 residues. The chain's CDR3 is CASSSLRDRATNEKLFF. The CDR3 region has the DNA TGTGCCAGCAGTTCGCTCCGGGACAGGGCAACTAATGAAAAACTGTTTTTT. The entire variable domain, with the rest obtained from reference TRBV27 and TRBJ1-4, is as follows: EAQVTQNPRYLITVTGKKLTVTCSQNMNHEYMSWYRQDPGLGLRQIYYSMNVEVTDKGDVPEGYKVSRKEKRNFPLILESPSPNQTSLYFCASSSLRDRATNEKLFFGSGTQLSVL.

The rearrangement uses TRBV9 and TRBJ1-1, with 10 positions matching TRBD1. Germline-derived CDR1 and CDR2 are SGDLS and YYNGEE. The CDR3 is made up of 16 amino acids. J gave up 6 bases and V 3 bases, and 11 bases lay outside the gene matches. This CDR3 is CASSGSRTGGRAEAFF. Here the CDR3 DNA reads TGTGCCAGCAGCGGTTCCCGGACAGGGGGACGCGCTGAAGCTTTCTTT.

CDR3 nucleotide sequence: TGTGCCAGCAGTTACGGGCAAGTGAACACTGAAGCTTTCTTT. Its translation is CASSYGQVNTEAFF. V gene TRBV6-2 or TRBV6-3 combines with J gene TRBJ1-1; D uncertain. V was clipped by 2 bases and J by 0 bases, with 7 bases between them. This CDR3 contains 14 residues. CDR1 is MNHEY and CDR2 is SVGEGT in the germline V gene.

The rearrangement uses TRBV28 and TRBJ1-4, with 8 bases identical to TRBD1. V gave up 5 bases and J gave up 14 bases; unmatched junction bases: 10. Germline V gene data show CDR1 as MDHEN and CDR2 as SYDVKM. The CDR3 extends over 13 amino acids. The CDR3 here is CASSPPTGVVLFF. CDR3 DNA sequence: TGTGCCAGCAGTCCTCCGACAGGGGTAGTCCTGTTTTTT.

This clone was seen once. This chain connects TRBV6-5 to TRBJ1-2, with a possible D match to TRBD1 (6 bases). Germline lookup yields CDR1 MNHEY and CDR2 SVGAGI. Trimming stripped 7 bases from V and 6 bases from J, with 21 bases between. The CDR3 is 15 amino acids. CDR3 sequence (DNA): TGTGCCAGCACCCGTAAAATACAGGGAGAGGATGGCTACACCTTC. Translating gives CASTRKIQGEDGYTF.

The rearrangement uses TRBV7-2 and TRBJ1-1; D not resolved. With 5 bases removed from V and 4 bases from J, the gap between germline ends came to 14 bases. Germline V gene sequence: CDR1 SGHTA, CDR2 FQGNSA. The CDR3 is made up of 14 amino acids. CDR3 in amino acids: CASSPRSRATEAFF. DNA of the CDR3: TGTGCCAGCAGCCCCAGGTCCAGAGCCACTGAAGCTTTCTTT.

The chain has TRBV5-5 and TRBJ2-7, with 8 bases aligning to TRBD2. Germline V gene sequence: CDR1 SGHKS, CDR2 YYEKEE (reference sequence). The CDR3 covers 15 residues. J lost 5 bases, V lost 3 bases, and 10 bases had no gene match. The CDR3 region has the DNA TGTGCCAGCAGCTCTCCGGGACTAGAGGCCAACGAGCAGTACTTC. It specifies CASSSPGLEANEQYF.

The chain employs TRBV3-1 (or the pseudogene TRBV3-2) and TRBJ1-2; TRBD1 aligns across 12 bases. This CDR3 has 17 residues. CDR1 LGHDT and CDR2 YNNKEL come from the germline V gene (reference sequence). The V gene end was trimmed by 3 bases and the J gene end by 6 bases; junction bases not matched to a gene: 11. CDR3 DNA: TGTGCCAGCAGCCACAGGGACAGGGGGCAAAGGGTGAATGGCTACACCTTC. Translation: CASSHRDRGQRVNGYTF.

The chain has TRBV6-5 and TRBJ1-5; a possible D gene is TRBD1 (6 bases). The CDR3 runs to 14 residues. CDR1 and CDR2 from the germline V gene are MNHEY and SVGAGI. The V end was cut by 5 bases, the J end by 5 bases, with 13 bases between. The CDR3 sequence: CASSPQQGDQPQHF. Here the CDR3 DNA reads TGTGCCAGCAGTCCGCAACAGGGCGATCAGCCCCAGCATTTT.

This chain uses TRBV19 with TRBJ1-3; D possibly corresponds to TRBD1 (5 bases). Trimming cost V 4 bases and J 0 bases, with 16 bases left between them. In germline, CDR1 is LNHDA, CDR2 SQIVND (reference sequence). This CDR3 is built from 17 residues. The CDR3 sequence is CASSNRLLDISGNTIYF. The CDR3 nucleotides are TGTGCCAGTAGTAACCGCCTGCTGGACATCTCTGGAAACACCATATATTTT.

The chain carries TRBV19 and TRBJ2-7, with D possibly being TRBD1 (5 bases). CDR1 and CDR2 from the germline V gene are LNHDA and SQIVND (reference sequence). The germline V and J ends were trimmed by 4 bases and 5 bases, with 12 bases remaining between them. The CDR3 contains 13 residues. The CDR3: CASSRLPGNEQYF. CDR3 DNA sequence: TGTGCCAGTAGTAGGTTACCAGGGAACGAGCAGTACTTC.

J is TRBJ2-2 and V is TRBV21-1; the table assigns TRBD1, which was not confirmed against the DNA. TRBV21-1 is noted as a pseudogene. The CDR3 is made up of 16 amino acids. This CDR3 is CASSKGRTWTAGELFF. The CDR3 coding sequence is TGTGCCAGCAGCAAAGGGAGAACTTGGACAGCCGGGGAGCTGTTTTTT.

This clone was seen a handful of times. This sequence joins TRBV7-2 and TRBJ2-3, with 7 positions matching TRBD2. Germline CDR1 SGHTA, CDR2 FQGNSA. V gave up 4 bases and J gave up 4 bases; unmatched junction bases: 17. This CDR3 is built from 18 residues. CDR3 loop: CASSSPGGTISGADTQYF. For the CDR3, the DNA is TGTGCCAGCAGCTCCCCTGGAGGGACTATATCGGGGGCAGATACGCAGTATTTT.

This clone was observed once. The chain uses TRBV18 and TRBJ2-7; TRBD2 might be the D (5 bases). The V gene's germline CDR1 is KGHSH and CDR2 LQKENI. This CDR3 has 12 residues. V dropped 3 bases and J dropped 6 bases, with 9 bases sitting between them. CDR3 bases: TGTGCCAGCTCACCGGCTAGCCGCGAGCAGTACTTC. Amino acid sequence: CASSPASREQYF.

This clone was seen a single time. The chain joins TRBV5-1 to TRBJ2-7; TRBD1 agrees at 8 bases. CDR1 and CDR2 from the germline V gene are SGHRS and YFSETQ. The CDR3 has 17 amino acids. Trimming cost V 3 bases and J 2 bases; bases outside gene matches: 13. CDR3 amino acids: CASSWGSRQGAAYEQYF. The CDR3 DNA sequence: TGCGCCAGCAGCTGGGGGTCAAGGCAGGGGGCGGCCTACGAGCAGTACTTC.

This chain connects TRBV5-4 to TRBJ1-4; 7 positions match TRBD1. From germline, CDR1 is SGHNT and CDR2 YYREEE (reference sequence). The ends lost 5 bases at V and 5 bases at J; junction bases unmatched: 12. The CDR3 runs 16 residues. This chain's CDR3 is CASSSGTERVNEKLFF. The CDR3, as DNA: TGTGCCAGCAGTTCCGGGACAGAAAGAGTCAATGAAAAACTGTTTTTT.

The chain has TRBV2 and TRBJ1-5; D is perhaps TRBD1 (5 bases). V was trimmed by 4 bases and J by 4 bases, leaving 8 bases between them. Germline V gives CDR1 SNHLY, CDR2 FYNNEI. CDR3 length: 13 amino acids. CDR3: CASSGDFNQPQHF. CDR3 bases: TGTGCCAGCAGTGGGGACTTTAATCAGCCCCAGCATTTT.